Below, one TCR beta chain is given with its context. The antigen is undetermined. This specimen belongs to a study of shared clonotypes between healthy human individuals. As for the study in general: A donor's plate count was three for CD4 naive and three for CD4 memory; CD8 naive had two and CD8 memory one. Study findings and constraints: Estimated richness values were generally larger in naive subsets than in memory subsets.

CDR3 length equals 15 residues. Deletions cut 0 bases from V and 4 bases from J, with 11 bases between. Germline CDR1 and CDR2: SGDLS and YYNGEE. Sorted-subset replicate PCR reactions contained roughly 190 ng DNA, corresponding to tens of thousands of T cell genomes. Original data processing: For the immunoSEQ data, sequences were junction-only without quality scores, so filtering differed. TCRdb's copy holds only in-frame clones and misses some; the assay was immunoSEQ multiplex PCR. D and trimming come from the DNA, and the V and J calls and clone size come from that table. The repertoire holds 2.5 million or so clones, with about 92% as singletons.

Sequences were obtained from naive CD4+ T cells sorted from blood. Subset meaning: CD45RA+ positively selected. This chain joins TRBV9 and TRBJ2-1; TRBD1 is a possible D gene (6 bases). This TCR derives from a man in his late teens or twenties in good health. CDR3 bases: TGTGCCAGCAGCGTAGAGGGGGTATTTTACAATGAGCAGTTCTTC. Amino acid sequence: CASSVEGVFYNEQFF.